A single T cell receptor (beta chain) is shown here with its context. This receptor's antigen is unknown. Base-call qualities are not available, and no considerably larger clone is one nucleotide away. Each collaborating institution followed its own protocols to collect whole blood in K2EDTA tubes. Collaborator samples were shipped for TCRbeta analysis as frozen whole blood, isolated PBMCs, or DNA extracted from either sample type. The data derive from a study of blood T cell repertoires in COVID-19 (dated by TCRdb to 2020 to 2021). Turning to the overall study: The collaborator samples originated in the United States, Italy and Spain and spanned the acute and convalescent phases of COVID-19. The material from the prospective study consisted of cDNA or gDNA derived from T cells, B-cell-depleted T cells, or PBMCs. Deeply sampled blood TCRbeta repertoires from subjects exposed to, actively infected with, or recovered from COVID-19 were included in the dataset. The repertoires were released in a freely available public database meant as a resource for research on the immune response to SARS-CoV-2. The samples were drawn from the first 160 participants of the ongoing ImmuneRACE study and from roughly 1,300 subjects provided by 6 global collaborators. The sample metadata nearly always contained a de-identified subject ID, COVID-19 status, age in years and sex. Where available, HLA class I and class II types were taken from metadata supplied by the sample provider and were not determined by assay-based typing. Results and caveats for the whole study, not just this receptor: The quantity of clinical and demographic metadata differed by source and by participant and was supplied without curation.

The CDR3 starts with the cysteine, ends with the phenylalanine, and has 18 residues. Only CDR3 DNA remains: 54 bases, in frame from the first base. V is clipped by 7 bases and J by 1 base, and the sequence between their germline boundaries is 25 bases long. CDR1 and CDR2 are read off the germline V gene (reference sequence) as MNHEY and SMNVEV. TCRbeta CDR3 regions were amplified from genomic DNA by means of the immunoSEQ Assay, a bias-controlled multiplex PCR. The authors processed their data as follows. Nucleated cell counts per sample were estimated from amplification of reference gene primers within the assay. Sequence reads were collapsed and filtered to measure the absolute abundance of every unique TCRbeta CDR3 rearrangement. Productive Simpson clonality was computed per sample as the square root of Simpson's diversity index over productive rearrangements. TCRdb's version of the immuneACCESS table is confined to in-frame rearrangements and falls short of the full clone set. An unresolved V gene accounts for under half of the shortfall where checked; the remainder is of unknown origin. V and J calls plus clone size are reproduced from that table; the DNA served to infer D and trimming. Across this sample there are 90,000 or so clones, with 90% to 95% seen only once. In total, the top ten clones hold more than 1.5% of the sample.

This sequence uses TRBV27 and TRBJ1-1; a confident D gene designation cannot be given. The TCR sequence derives from a human donor with active COVID-19. The donor label of this sample is uncertain. The sequencing input was peripheral blood. For the CDR3, the sequence is CASTTSEKGPGRNTEAFF. The DNA sequence is as follows: TGTGCCAGCACCACCAGCGAGAAGGGCCCGGGAAGGAACACTGAAGCTTTCTTT.